The T cell receptor beta chain described here comes from a study of blood T cells in healthy people across ages. Findings of the study overall: In older individuals, TCR beta diversity per million T cells was lower, falling roughly linearly with age. It was the long-lived donors that had more naive CD4+ cells and higher diversity than aged donors.

A few counts support this clonotype. Its antigen is unidentified. The CDR3 spans 15 residues. Germline CDR1 reads SGHTA; CDR2 reads FQGNSA. Trimming removed 5 bases at V and 0 bases at J, with 11 bases between. Combining a sample-barcoded 5' primer with a J-beta primer mix, a second PCR ran for 7 to 11 cycles. The template-switch adaptor was a 5' adaptor with 12 random nucleotides. It tagged each cDNA molecule. From the 5' RACE reads, TCRdb called clonotypes with MiXCR, one entry per CDR3 protein. The table records a few hundred thousand distinct CDR3 sequences, approximately 25% of them present only once.

The clonotype comes from a woman aged 70-85 years in good health. The chain employs TRBV7-2 and TRBJ2-1, with a tentative D call TRBD1 (6 bases). Sequencing input: blood. This chain's CDR3 is CASSQDSNSYNEQFF. The CDR3 DNA sequence: TGTGCCAGCAGCCAGGACAGCAACTCCTACAATGAGCAGTTCTTC.